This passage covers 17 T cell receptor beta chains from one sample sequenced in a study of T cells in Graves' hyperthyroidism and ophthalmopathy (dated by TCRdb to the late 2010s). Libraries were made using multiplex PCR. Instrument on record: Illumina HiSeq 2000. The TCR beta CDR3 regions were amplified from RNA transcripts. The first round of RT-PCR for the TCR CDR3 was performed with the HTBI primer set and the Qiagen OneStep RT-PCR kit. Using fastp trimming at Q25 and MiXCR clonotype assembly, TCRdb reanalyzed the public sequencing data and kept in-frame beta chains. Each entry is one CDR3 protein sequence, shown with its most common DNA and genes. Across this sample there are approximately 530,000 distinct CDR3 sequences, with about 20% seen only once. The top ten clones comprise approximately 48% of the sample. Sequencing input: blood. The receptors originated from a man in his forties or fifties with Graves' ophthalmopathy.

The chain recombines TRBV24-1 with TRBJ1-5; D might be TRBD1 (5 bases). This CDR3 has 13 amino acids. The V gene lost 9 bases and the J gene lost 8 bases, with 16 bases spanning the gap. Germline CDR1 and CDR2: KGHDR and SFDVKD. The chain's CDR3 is CATSRGPREPQHF. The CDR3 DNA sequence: TGTGCCACCTCCCGCGGACCCAGGGAGCCCCAGCATTTT.

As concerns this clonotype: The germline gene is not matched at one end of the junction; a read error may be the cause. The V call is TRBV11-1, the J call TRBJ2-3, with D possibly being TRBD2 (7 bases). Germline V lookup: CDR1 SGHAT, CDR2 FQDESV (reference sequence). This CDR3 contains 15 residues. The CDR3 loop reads CASSQGGGGADTQYF. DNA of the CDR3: TGCGCCAGCAGCCAAGGAGGGGGGGGCGCAGATACGCAGTATTTT.

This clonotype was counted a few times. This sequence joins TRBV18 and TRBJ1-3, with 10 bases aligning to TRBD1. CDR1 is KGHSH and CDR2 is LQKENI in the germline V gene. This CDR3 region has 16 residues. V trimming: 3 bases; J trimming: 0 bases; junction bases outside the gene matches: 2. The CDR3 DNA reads TGTGCCAGCTCACCTGGGACAGGGGCCTCTGGAAACACCATATATTTT. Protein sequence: CASSPGTGASGNTIYF.

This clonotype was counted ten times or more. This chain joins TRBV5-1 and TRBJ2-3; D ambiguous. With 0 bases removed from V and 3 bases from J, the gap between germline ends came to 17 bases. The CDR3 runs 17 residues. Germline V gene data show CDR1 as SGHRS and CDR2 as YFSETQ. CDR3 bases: TGCGCCAGCAGCTTGGGGTCAGTTACCCGGAGAACAGATACGCAGTATTTT. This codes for CASSLGSVTRRTDTQYF.

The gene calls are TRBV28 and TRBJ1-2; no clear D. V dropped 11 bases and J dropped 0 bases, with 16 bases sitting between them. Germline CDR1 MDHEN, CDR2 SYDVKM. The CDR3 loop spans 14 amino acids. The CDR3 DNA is TGTGCCTACGGGAGAGTCGGGGCTAACTATGGCTACACCTTC. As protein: CAYGRVGANYGYTF.

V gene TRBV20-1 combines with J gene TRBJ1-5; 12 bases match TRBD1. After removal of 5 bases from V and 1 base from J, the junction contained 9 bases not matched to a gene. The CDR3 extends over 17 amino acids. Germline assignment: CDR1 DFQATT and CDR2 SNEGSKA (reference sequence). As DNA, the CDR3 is TGCAGTGCTCATACCGGGACAGGGGGCCGGAGCAATCAGCCCCAGCATTTT. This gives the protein CSAHTGTGGRSNQPQHF.

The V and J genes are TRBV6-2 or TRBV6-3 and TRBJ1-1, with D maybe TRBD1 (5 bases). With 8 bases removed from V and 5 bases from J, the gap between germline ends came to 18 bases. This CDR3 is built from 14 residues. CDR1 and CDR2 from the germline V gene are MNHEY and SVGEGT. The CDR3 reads CASGSGGGLTEAFF. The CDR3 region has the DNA TGTGCCAGCGGCTCGGGGGGGGGGTTGACTGAAGCTTTCTTT.

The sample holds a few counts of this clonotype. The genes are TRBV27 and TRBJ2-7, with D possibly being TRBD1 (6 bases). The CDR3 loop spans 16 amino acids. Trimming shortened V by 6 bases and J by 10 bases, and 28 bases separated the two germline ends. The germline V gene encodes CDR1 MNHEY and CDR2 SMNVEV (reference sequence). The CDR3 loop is CASSLLAVGATSEQYF. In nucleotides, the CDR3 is TGTGCCAGCAGCCTCCTGGCTGTGGGGGCCACCTCCGAACAGTACTTC.

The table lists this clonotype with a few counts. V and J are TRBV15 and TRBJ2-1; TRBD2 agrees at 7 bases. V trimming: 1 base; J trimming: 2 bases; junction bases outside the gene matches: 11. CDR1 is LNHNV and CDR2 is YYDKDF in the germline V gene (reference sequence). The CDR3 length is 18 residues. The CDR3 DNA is TGTGCCACCAGCAGAGTTGGGAGGGGACGGGGGGCCTACAATGAGCAGTTCTTC. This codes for CATSRVGRGRGAYNEQFF.

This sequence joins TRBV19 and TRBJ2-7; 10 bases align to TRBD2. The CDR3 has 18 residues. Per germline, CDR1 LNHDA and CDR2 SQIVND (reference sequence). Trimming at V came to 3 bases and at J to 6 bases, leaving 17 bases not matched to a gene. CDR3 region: CASSIHPGLAAVSGEQYF. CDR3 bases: TGTGCCAGTAGTATCCACCCCGGACTAGCGGCCGTCTCGGGCGAGCAGTACTTC.

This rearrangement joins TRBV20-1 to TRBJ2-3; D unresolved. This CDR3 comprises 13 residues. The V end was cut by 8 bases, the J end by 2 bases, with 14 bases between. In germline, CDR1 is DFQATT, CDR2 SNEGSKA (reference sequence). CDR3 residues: CSSAGSHTDTQYF. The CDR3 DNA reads TGCAGTTCGGCAGGCTCACACACAGATACGCAGTATTTT.

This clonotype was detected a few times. For the CDR3, the DNA is TGTGCCAGCAGCTTAGTCGGACAGACATTTAGCACAGATACGCAGTATTTT. Its translation is CASSLVGQTFSTDTQYF. V usage is TRBV7-8 and J usage is TRBJ2-3; TRBD1 is a possible D gene (6 bases). This CDR3 is built from 17 residues. V was cut by 1 base and J by 0 bases, with 14 bases left in between. Germline CDR1 reads SGHVS; CDR2 reads FQNEAQ.

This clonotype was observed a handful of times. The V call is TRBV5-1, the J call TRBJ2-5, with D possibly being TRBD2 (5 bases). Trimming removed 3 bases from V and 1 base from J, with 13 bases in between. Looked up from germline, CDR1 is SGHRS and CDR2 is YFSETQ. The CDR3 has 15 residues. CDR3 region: CASSWQGSGQETQYF. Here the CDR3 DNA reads TGCGCCAGCAGCTGGCAAGGGAGCGGCCAAGAGACCCAGTACTTC.

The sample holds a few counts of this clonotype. The CDR3 protein is CASSLQDLYEQYF. In DNA form, the CDR3 reads TGCGCCAGCAGCTTACAGGACCTCTACGAGCAGTACTTC. The chain links TRBV5-1 to TRBJ2-7; D is possibly TRBD1 (5 bases). This CDR3 is 13 amino acids long. V was shortened by 2 bases and J by 3 bases, with 9 bases between the two germline ends. Per the germline V gene, CDR1 is SGHRS and CDR2 is YFSETQ.

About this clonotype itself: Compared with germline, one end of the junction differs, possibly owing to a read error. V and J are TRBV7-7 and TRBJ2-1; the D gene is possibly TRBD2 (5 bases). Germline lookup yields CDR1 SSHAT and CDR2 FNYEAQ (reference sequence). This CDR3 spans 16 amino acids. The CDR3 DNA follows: TGTGCTAGCAGCTTAGTTCCGACGCCCGTGGAGGCTGAGCAGTTCTTC. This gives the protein CASSLVPTPVEAEQFF. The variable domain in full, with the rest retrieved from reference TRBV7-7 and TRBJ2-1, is GAGVSQSPRYKVTKRGQDVTLRCDPISSHATLYWYQQALGQGPEFLTYFNYEAQPDKSGLPSDRFSAERPEGSISTLTIQRTEQRDSAMYRCASSLVPTPVEAEQFFGPGTRLTVL.

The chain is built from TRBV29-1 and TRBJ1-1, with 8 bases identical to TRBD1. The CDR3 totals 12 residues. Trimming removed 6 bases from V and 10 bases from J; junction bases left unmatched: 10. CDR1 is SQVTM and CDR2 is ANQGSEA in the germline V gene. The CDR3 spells CSVPTGGALAFF. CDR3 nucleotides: TGCAGCGTCCCCACAGGGGGGGCCCTAGCTTTCTTT.

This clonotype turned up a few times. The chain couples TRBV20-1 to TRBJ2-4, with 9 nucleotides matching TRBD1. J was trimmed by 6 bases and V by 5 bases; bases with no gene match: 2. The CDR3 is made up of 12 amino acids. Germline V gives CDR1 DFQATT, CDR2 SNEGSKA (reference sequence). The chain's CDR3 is CSAADRGNIQYF. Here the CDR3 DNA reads TGCAGTGCTGCGGACAGGGGAAACATTCAGTACTTC.